One and the same sample provided the 25 T cell receptor beta chains below, sequenced in a study of low-dose radiotherapy and immunotherapy resistance in tumors (dated by TCRdb to about 2022). The sequencing machine was an Illumina HiSeq 2500. First-strand cDNA was synthesized with Superscript III and a set of TRAV- and TRBV-specific primers, covering both TCRalpha and TCRbeta chains. TCRs were amplified with Phusion for about 20 PCR cycles using a constant-region primer together with the adapter attached to the V primers. Using fastp at Q25 and MiXCR, TCRdb reprocessed the public reads and kept productive beta chains. Rows matching on CDR3 protein sequence are summarized as one entry with the most common DNA and genes. For this sample there are more than 30,000 distinct CDR3 sequences; 49% appear just once. The leading ten clones occupy roughly 5.7% of the sample. The time point label, read with the paper, signifies: after trial treatment. Read against the paper, the sample's treatment or condition label means: LDRT plus nivolumab, ipilimumab, low-dose cyclophosphamide and aspirin (RACIN trial).

Sequences were derived from PBMCs, sampled after low-dose radiotherapy plus immunotherapy. The receptor source for this set is a male donor with gallbladder cancer.

The rearrangement uses TRBV10-3 and TRBJ1-2; D may be TRBD1 (6 bases). CDR3 size: 13 residues. Looked up from germline, CDR1 is ENHRY and CDR2 is SYGVKD. Trimming cost V 7 bases and J 4 bases, with 13 bases left between them. The CDR3 sequence is CAITRGAVYGYTF. CDR3 coding DNA: TGTGCCATCACCCGGGGGGCCGTCTATGGCTACACCTTC.

This clonotype was seen repeatedly, ten times or more. The rearrangement joins TRBV4-1 to TRBJ1-2, with D perhaps matching TRBD1 (6 bases). Germline CDR1 and CDR2: MGHRA and YSYEKL. This CDR3 has 17 amino acids. V was shortened by 4 bases and J by 0 bases, with 18 bases between the two germline ends. The CDR3 spells CASSPSLMGAANYGYTF. The CDR3 bases are TGCGCCAGCAGCCCTTCATTAATGGGGGCGGCTAACTATGGCTACACCTTC.

The J gene is TRBJ2-5, the V gene TRBV18, with D tentatively TRBD2 (6 bases). The V gene's germline CDR1 is KGHSH and CDR2 LQKENI. The CDR3 loop spans 17 amino acids. The V end lost 1 base, the J end lost 1 base, and 16 bases lay between the germline ends. The CDR3 protein is CASSPRLASVGQETQYF. The CDR3 DNA is TGTGCCAGCTCACCACGCCTAGCGTCCGTTGGCCAAGAGACCCAGTACTTC.

V and J are TRBV15 and TRBJ2-7; D is ambiguous. Germline loops: CDR1 LNHNV, CDR2 YYDKDF (reference sequence). With 3 bases removed from V and 3 bases from J, the gap between germline ends came to 15 bases. The CDR3 is 15 residues long. The CDR3 loop is CATSRVKAKNYEQYF. The CDR3 nucleotides are TGTGCCACCAGCAGGGTAAAGGCCAAGAACTACGAGCAGTACTTC.

The chain uses TRBV29-1 and TRBJ2-3; D remains unclear. The ends were cut back, 7 bases at V and 0 bases at J, with 14 bases in the middle. The CDR3 loop spans 14 amino acids. Germline V gene data show CDR1 as SQVTM and CDR2 as ANQGSEA. The CDR3 nucleotides read TGCAGCGCGATAAAGAGTTCTAGCACAGATACGCAGTATTTT. This sequence encodes CSAIKSSSTDTQYF.

The genes are TRBV11-2 and TRBJ2-5; D ambiguous. Trimming stripped 2 bases from V and 5 bases from J, with 9 bases between. The length of the CDR3 is 13 residues. Looked up from germline, CDR1 is SGHAT and CDR2 is FQNNGV. As DNA, the CDR3 is TGTGCCAGCAGCTTACAGAGGACGGAGACCCAGTACTTC. This codes for CASSLQRTETQYF.

The chain carries TRBV5-1 and TRBJ2-1, with D possibly matching TRBD1 (6 bases). V lost 5 bases to trimming and J lost 3 bases, with 21 bases between them. Germline CDR1 SGHRS, CDR2 YFSETQ. The CDR3 sequence is 17 residues long. DNA for the CDR3: TGCGCCAGCAGAGCTCCTGGAACAGGGAGCCTCTACAATGAGCAGTTCTTC. This codes for CASRAPGTGSLYNEQFF.

This clonotype was seen only a few times. This chain connects TRBV27 to TRBJ1-5; tentative D call: TRBD1 (5 bases). Trimming stripped 6 bases from V and 0 bases from J, with 15 bases between. The germline V gene has CDR1 MNHEY and CDR2 SMNVEV (reference sequence). The CDR3 has 16 residues. The CDR3 nucleotides read TGTGCCAGCAGACCCGGGACGGCTTATAGCAATCAGCCCCAGCATTTT. Encoded protein: CASRPGTAYSNQPQHF.

By share, this clonotype counts as medium-sized. The chain links TRBV5-1 to TRBJ1-2; unclear D gene. The CDR3 loop spans 13 amino acids. V lost 4 bases and J 0 bases, leaving 7 bases between the germline ends. Germline V CDR1 and CDR2: SGHRS, YFSETQ. This CDR3 is CASSQAANYGYTF. The CDR3 DNA sequence: TGCGCCAGCAGCCAGGCAGCTAACTATGGCTACACCTTC.

The rearrangement uses TRBV7-2 and TRBJ2-1, with D maybe TRBD2 (6 bases). CDR3 length equals 14 residues. The germline CDR1 and CDR2 sequences are SGHTA and FQGNSA. V was cut by 4 bases and J by 9 bases, with 16 bases left in between. CDR3 sequence (DNA): TGTGCCAGCAGCTATACGGGGGTTGGCGGTGAGCAGTTCTTC. Protein product: CASSYTGVGGEQFF.

A few counts support this clonotype. The gene calls are TRBV6-1 and TRBJ2-7, with a possible D match to TRBD1 (6 bases). CDR1 and CDR2 (germline): MNHNS, SASEGT. This CDR3 region has 14 residues. Trimming cost V 3 bases and J 4 bases, with 13 bases left between them. The CDR3: CASSDDPGAYEQYF. The CDR3 DNA is TGTGCCAGCAGTGATGACCCAGGGGCGTACGAGCAGTACTTC.

By share, this clonotype ranks as medium-sized. The chain is built from TRBV5-1 and TRBJ2-7, with 7 bases identical to TRBD2. V shed 1 base and J 3 bases; nucleotides not matched to a gene: 10. CDR3 length: 16 amino acids. Germline-derived CDR1 and CDR2 are SGHRS and YFSETQ. The CDR3 loop is CASSLQVSAGDYEQYF. For the CDR3, the DNA is TGCGCCAGCAGCTTGCAGGTCTCCGCGGGAGACTACGAGCAGTACTTC.

Remarks on this clonotype: With a far larger clone one base away, a read error is the likely cause. The chain recombines TRBV7-6 with TRBJ2-2; the match to TRBD1 covers 7 bases. V trimming: 10 bases; J trimming: 6 bases; junction bases outside the gene matches: 5. This CDR3 is built from 12 residues. The V gene's germline CDR1 is SGHVS and CDR2 FNYEAQ. The DNA for the CDR3 is TGTGCCAACACCCAGGGGGCCGGGGAGCTGTTTTTT. It encodes CANTQGAGELFF. The full variable domain, rest sourced from reference TRBV7-6 and TRBJ2-2, is GAGVSQSPRYKVTKRGQDVALRCDPISGHVSLYWYRQALGQGPEFLTYFNYEAQQDKSGLPNDRFSAERPEGSISTLTIQRTEQRDSAMYRCANTQGAGELFFGEGSRLTVL.

This clonotype was detected once. The chain couples TRBV6-1 to TRBJ1-1; D unclear. The CDR3 is 14 amino acids. Germline-derived CDR1 and CDR2 are MNHNS and SASEGT. Trimming took off 5 bases at V and 4 bases at J, with 14 bases between the two ends. CDR3 DNA: TGTGCCAGCAGTTACGTAGGTTCGGGCACTGAAGCTTTCTTT. This gives the protein CASSYVGSGTEAFF.

The genes are TRBV4-1 and TRBJ2-1, with D hard to call. CDR3 size: 16 residues. V was shortened by 6 bases and J by 0 bases, with 15 bases between the two germline ends. Germline CDR1 MGHRA, CDR2 YSYEKL. This chain's CDR3 is CASSVVNLVSYNEQFF. CDR3 in DNA: TGCGCCAGCAGTGTGGTTAACCTTGTCTCCTACAATGAGCAGTTCTTC.

The V call is TRBV9, the J call TRBJ2-7, with D possibly being TRBD2 (5 bases). In germline, CDR1 is SGDLS, CDR2 YYNGEE. With 2 bases removed from V and 7 bases from J, the gap between germline ends came to 13 bases. This CDR3 is 13 amino acids long. CDR3 sequence reads: CASSVTVRGEQYF. CDR3 in DNA: TGTGCCAGCAGCGTTACCGTCAGAGGGGAGCAGTACTTC.

In its sample, this clonotype was seen once. This chain links TRBV18 with TRBJ1-1; D is ambiguous. Germline lookup yields CDR1 KGHSH and CDR2 LQKENI. The V end lost 5 bases, the J end lost 1 base, and 8 bases lay between the germline ends. The CDR3 length is 13 residues. Here the CDR3 DNA reads TGTGCCAGCTCAGAGACGAAGAACACTGAAGCTTTCTTT. It is translated as CASSETKNTEAFF.

With regard to this clonotype: A far larger clone is only one base removed, so a read error is likely. The chain has TRBV27 and TRBJ2-7; 12 bases map to TRBD1. This CDR3 is built from 15 residues. CDR1 and CDR2 (germline): MNHEY, SMNVEV (reference sequence). J was trimmed by 9 bases and V by 6 bases; bases with no gene match: 12. CDR3 in amino acids: CASRPQEGQGAGQYF. The CDR3 coding sequence is TGTGCCAGCAGGCCCCAGGAGGGACAGGGGGCCGGGCAGTACTTC.

This clonotype was picked up many times. The chain employs TRBV4-3 and TRBJ2-7; possible D gene TRBD2, 6 bases. CDR3 length equals 19 residues. The V gene lost 1 base and the J gene lost 2 bases, with 24 bases spanning the gap. Germline-derived CDR1 and CDR2 are LGHNA and YSLEER. CDR3 amino acids: CASSQVGGRGRGFAYEQYF. CDR3 coding DNA: TGCGCCAGCAGCCAAGTTGGAGGGCGAGGGAGAGGCTTCGCCTACGAGCAGTACTTC.

This clonotype is deemed medium-sized. The chain uses TRBV9 and TRBJ2-3; perhaps TRBD1 as D (5 bases). The CDR3 contains 14 residues. Germline V lookup: CDR1 SGDLS, CDR2 YYNGEE. V was trimmed by 4 bases and J by 4 bases, leaving 13 bases between them. CDR3 DNA: TGTGCCAGCAGCTTCCAGCCAGGGTCAGATACGCAGTATTTT. Its protein is CASSFQPGSDTQYF. The complete variable domain, with remaining parts taken from reference TRBV9 and TRBJ2-3, reads DSGVTQTPKHLITATGQRVTLRCSPRSGDLSVYWYQQSLDQGLQFLIQYYNGEERAKGNILERFSAQQFPDLHSELNLSSLELGDSALYFCASSFQPGSDTQYFGPGTRLTVL.

About this clonotype: A far larger clone is one nucleotide away, so this likely arose from a read error. The chain's CDR3 is CASSPRQSLSYEQYF. The CDR3 nucleotides are TGTGCCAGCAGCCCCAGACAGTCCCTCTCCTACGAGCAGTACTTC. The chain employs TRBV5-3 and TRBJ2-7, with D perhaps matching TRBD1 (5 bases). TRBV5-3 carries the ORF label, with uncertain function. The V end was cut by 8 bases, the J end by 0 bases, with 18 bases between. CDR3 size: 15 residues.

The count of this clonotype is one. The junction does not match germline at one end; this may be a read error. The chain combines TRBV13 with TRBJ2-1; tentatively, D is TRBD1 (5 bases). The CDR3 contains 13 residues. Germline assignment: CDR1 PRHDT and CDR2 FYEKMQ (reference sequence). Here the CDR3 reads CASSPSGYIEQFF. The DNA for the CDR3 is TGTGCCAGCAGCCCCTCAGGGTACATTGAGCAGTTCTTC.

In its sample, this clonotype ranks as medium-sized. V is TRBV29-1 and J is TRBJ2-7; tentatively, D is TRBD2 (6 bases). The CDR3 consists of 14 residues. Germline-derived CDR1 and CDR2 are SQVTM and ANQGSEA. V lost 5 bases to trimming and J lost 0 bases, with 14 bases between them. The CDR3 DNA reads as TGCAGCGTTCGCTTGCGGGATCTCTCCTACGAGCAGTACTTC. It codes for CSVRLRDLSYEQYF.

The rearrangement uses TRBV7-6 and TRBJ2-7, with TRBD2 as a possible D gene (6 bases). The germline CDR1 and CDR2 sequences are SGHVS and FNYEAQ. Trimming took off 10 bases at V and 0 bases at J, with 13 bases between the two ends. This CDR3 has 13 residues. CDR3 amino acids: CATIAASSYEQYF. In DNA form, the CDR3 reads TGTGCCACCATAGCGGCTAGCTCCTACGAGCAGTACTTC.

The chain recombines TRBV9 with TRBJ2-2; D is unclear. The length of the CDR3 is 13 residues. Germline assignment: CDR1 SGDLS and CDR2 YYNGEE. V lost 6 bases, J lost 1 base, and 7 bases lay in between. CDR3 DNA sequence: TGTGCCAGCACTGAAGGGAACACCGGGGAGCTGTTTTTT. Amino acid sequence: CASTEGNTGELFF.